The 30 T cell receptor beta chains presented below share a single source sample, sequenced in a study of blood T cell repertoires in COVID-19. Some clones are missing from TCRdb's copy, which holds only in-frame ones; the method was immunoSEQ multiplex PCR. The data hold approximately 100,000 clones, with around 86% observed a single time. What was sequenced was peripheral blood. The receptor source for this set is a man between 50 and 59 years old with acute or convalescent COVID-19.

The CDR3 reads CAGQTSGTLDTQYF. The CDR3 region has the DNA TGTGCCGGACAGACTAGCGGAACTTTGGATACGCAGTATTTT. The chain recombines TRBV2 with TRBJ2-3; 9 bases agree with TRBD2. The J segment lost 6 bases and the V segment lost 11 bases, leaving 12 bases of the junction unmatched. Germline V gives CDR1 SNHLY, CDR2 FYNNEI. The CDR3 runs to 14 residues. The complete variable domain, with remaining parts taken from reference TRBV2 and TRBJ2-3, reads EPEVTQTPSHQVTQMGQEVILRCVPISNHLYFYWYRQILGQKVEFLVSFYNNEISEKSEIFDDQFSVERPDGSNFTLKIRSTKLEDSAMYFCAGQTSGTLDTQYFGPGTRLTVL.

This chain joins TRBV19 and TRBJ2-3, with 7 bases that match TRBD2. Germline-derived CDR1 and CDR2 are LNHDA and SQIVND (reference sequence). The CDR3 has 15 residues. Trimming cost V 2 bases and J 2 bases; bases outside gene matches: 4. Written as DNA, the CDR3 is TGTGCCAGTAGTATATCTAGCGGCTACACAGATACGCAGTATTTT. Translating it yields CASSISSGYTDTQYF.

This chain joins TRBV9 and TRBJ2-7; D not certain. This CDR3 is built from 14 residues. CDR1 is SGDLS, CDR2 YYNGEE, per germline. Trimming removed 3 bases at V and 3 bases at J, with 13 bases between. The DNA for the CDR3 is TGTGCCAGCAGCGGCTCCGGCGGCTACTACGAGCAGTACTTC. Residues: CASSGSGGYYEQYF.

V and J are TRBV29-1 and TRBJ2-3; 10 bases align to TRBD1. CDR3 size: 15 residues. Germline lookup yields CDR1 SQVTM and CDR2 ANQGSEA. The J segment lost 5 bases and the V segment lost 6 bases, leaving 11 bases of the junction unmatched. CDR3 protein: CSVTILTGGVDTQYF. CDR3 coding DNA: TGCAGCGTCACCATACTGACAGGGGGCGTAGATACGCAGTATTTT.

The J gene is TRBJ2-3, the V gene TRBV4-1; possible D gene TRBD2, 6 bases. Germline V CDR1 and CDR2: MGHRA, YSYEKL. The CDR3 is made up of 15 amino acids. V was trimmed by 3 bases and J by 0 bases, leaving 10 bases between them. The CDR3 sequence is CASSQAGTSTDTQYF. The CDR3 DNA reads as TGCGCCAGCAGCCAGGCGGGGACTAGCACAGATACGCAGTATTTT.

The chain couples TRBV28 to TRBJ1-4; maybe TRBD1 (6 bases). The CDR3 runs to 15 residues. CDR1 MDHEN and CDR2 SYDVKM come from the germline V gene. Trimming removed 7 bases at V and 6 bases at J, with 18 bases between. DNA for the CDR3: TGTGCCAGCACCAACGGGGTTGAGGGGGATGAAAAACTGTTTTTT. Residues: CASTNGVEGDEKLFF.

This rearrangement joins TRBV10-3 to TRBJ2-3; D ambiguous. Germline CDR1 and CDR2: ENHRY and SYGVKD. The V and J ends lost 0 bases and 2 bases respectively, with 6 bases between them. This CDR3 is built from 14 residues. The CDR3 region has the DNA TGTGCCATCAGTGAGTCAACTACCACAGATACGCAGTATTTT. Its protein is CAISESTTTDTQYF.

The chain carries TRBV5-8 and TRBJ1-2; 9 bases fit TRBD1. The CDR3 totals 14 residues. The J segment lost 6 bases and the V segment lost 4 bases, leaving 7 bases of the junction unmatched. The germline V gene has CDR1 SGHTS and CDR2 YDEGEE. CDR3 in DNA: TGTGCCAGCAGCAACCTACAGGGGGCCGATGGCTACACCTTC. It is translated as CASSNLQGADGYTF.

J is TRBJ1-2 and V is TRBV19, with 7 positions matching TRBD1. Germline V gene sequence: CDR1 LNHDA, CDR2 SQIVND (reference sequence). This CDR3 has 13 amino acids. The J segment lost 4 bases and the V segment lost 6 bases, leaving 5 bases of the junction unmatched. CDR3 residues: CASSPGTVYGYTF. In DNA form, the CDR3 reads TGTGCCAGTAGCCCCGGGACAGTCTATGGCTACACCTTC.

This clone was recorded once. V is TRBV5-1 and J is TRBJ2-3; 10 bases are a match to TRBD1. The CDR3 totals 15 residues. V lost 2 bases to trimming and J lost 3 bases; unmatched junction nucleotides: 3. CDR1 SGHRS and CDR2 YFSETQ come from the germline V gene. The CDR3 region has the DNA TGCGCCAGCAGCTTCGGGACAGGGGTAACAGATACGCAGTATTTT. It translates to CASSFGTGVTDTQYF.

V and J are TRBV7-9 and TRBJ1-3; the D gene is possibly TRBD1 (6 bases). V shed 5 bases and J shed 1 base, with 12 bases lying between them. This CDR3 spans 15 amino acids. Germline V gene data show CDR1 as SEHNR and CDR2 as FQNEAQ (reference sequence). The CDR3 coding sequence is TGTGCCAGCAGCACCGGACAGTTTTCTGGAAACACCATATATTTT. Its protein is CASSTGQFSGNTIYF.

This CDR3 is CSVRGVTDYGYTF. In nucleotides, the CDR3 is TGCAGCGTTCGGGGGGTTACTGACTATGGCTACACCTTC. The chain recombines TRBV29-1 with TRBJ1-2; tentative D call: TRBD1 (5 bases). This CDR3 spans 13 amino acids. CDR1 is SQVTM and CDR2 is ANQGSEA in the germline V gene. Trimming removed 5 bases at V and 3 bases at J, with 13 bases between. The whole variable domain, remainder taken from reference TRBV29-1 and TRBJ1-2, is SAVISQKPSRDICQRGTSLTIQCQVDSQVTMMFWYRQQPGQSLTLIATANQGSEATYESGFVIDKFPISRPNLTFSTLTVSNMSPEDSSIYLCSVRGVTDYGYTFGSGTRLTVV.

The rearrangement joins TRBV10-2 to TRBJ2-3; 8 bases align to TRBD2. The V gene's germline CDR1 is WSHSY and CDR2 SAAADI. The CDR3 loop spans 16 amino acids. Trimming at V came to 3 bases and at J to 1 base, leaving 6 bases not matched to a gene. The CDR3 sequence: CASSDPLLAGTDTQYF. The CDR3 DNA reads TGCGCCAGCAGTGACCCCTTACTAGCGGGCACAGATACGCAGTATTTT.

The chain couples TRBV24-1 to TRBJ1-1; TRBD1 matches 9 bases. This CDR3 is built from 15 residues. The V gene's germline CDR1 is KGHDR and CDR2 SFDVKD. V dropped 11 bases and J dropped 5; count of bases not matched to a gene: 14. CDR3 in amino acids: CAIPSGTGKGTEAFF. CDR3 DNA: TGTGCCATCCCTTCCGGGACAGGGAAAGGGACTGAAGCTTTCTTT.

The gene calls are TRBV19 and TRBJ2-1, with D possibly TRBD2 on 7 matching bases. This CDR3 has 14 residues. Trimming left V 5 bases short and J 7 bases short, with 15 bases between. CDR1 is LNHDA and CDR2 is SQIVND in the germline V gene (reference sequence). The chain's CDR3 is CASSSGGWRNEQFF. CDR3 nucleotide sequence: TGTGCCAGTAGTTCGGGGGGCTGGCGGAATGAGCAGTTCTTC.

The rearrangement links TRBV19 to TRBJ2-1; 7 positions agree with TRBD2. The V segment lost 5 bases and the J segment 14 bases; nucleotides outside the gene matches: 15. The CDR3 spans 14 residues. CDR1 LNHDA and CDR2 SQIVND come from the germline V gene (reference sequence). CDR3 DNA sequence: TGTGCCAGTAGTTCTTCGAACCTTGGACTAGTGGAGTTCTTC. Protein: CASSSSNLGLVEFF.

The chain has TRBV2 and TRBJ1-5, with 8 bases that match TRBD1. Germline V gene data show CDR1 as SNHLY and CDR2 as FYNNEI. V shed 5 bases, J shed 6 bases, and the junction held 6 bases outside the gene matches. The CDR3 sequence is 14 residues long. The CDR3 bases are TGTGCCAGCAGTTTTGACAGGGGTGGTCAGCCCCAGCATTTT. It codes for CASSFDRGGQPQHF.

The chain combines TRBV29-1 with TRBJ2-5; 7 nucleotides align to TRBD1. Trimming cost V 4 bases and J 2 bases; bases outside gene matches: 7. The CDR3 runs 14 residues. The germline gives CDR1 SQVTM, CDR2 ANQGSEA. As DNA, the CDR3 is TGCAGCGTTGCCTCCGGGACAGCACAAGAGACCCAGTACTTC. As protein: CSVASGTAQETQYF.

In this sample, this clone turned up a few times. The rearrangement joins TRBV15 to TRBJ1-6; TRBD1 agrees at 11 bases. Germline CDR1 and CDR2: LNHNV and YYDKDF (reference sequence). V shed 5 bases and J 8 bases; nucleotides not matched to a gene: 5. This CDR3 comprises 15 residues. The CDR3 loop reads CATSGGQGADSPLHF. The CDR3 DNA follows: TGTGCCACCAGCGGAGGACAGGGGGCGGATTCACCCCTCCACTTT.

The V gene is TRBV18, the J gene TRBJ2-2; 11 bases match TRBD2. Trimming at V came to 6 bases and at J to 4 bases, leaving 10 bases not matched to a gene. Germline V CDR1 and CDR2: KGHSH, LQKENI. The CDR3 extends over 17 amino acids. The CDR3: CASSAGLAEAGTGELFF. In nucleotides, the CDR3 is TGTGCCAGCTCCGCGGGACTAGCGGAGGCGGGCACCGGGGAGCTGTTTTTT.

This clone was seen a single time. The chain links TRBV6-5 to TRBJ2-5; D not resolved. CDR3 size: 13 residues. V was shortened by 7 bases and J by 1 base, with 10 bases between the two germline ends. Germline CDR1 is MNHEY and CDR2 is SVGAGI. The CDR3 protein is CASKDSPQETQYF. The DNA for the CDR3 is TGTGCCAGCAAGGATAGCCCCCAAGAGACCCAGTACTTC.

On this clone itself: One end of the junction is discordant with germline, which a read error may explain. The V call is TRBV3-1 (or the pseudogene TRBV3-2), the J call TRBJ2-1, with 7 bases lining up with TRBD2. The CDR3 has 14 amino acids. The germline gives CDR1 LGHDT, CDR2 YNNKEL (reference sequence). The CDR3 is CASSLSGVYDEQFF. The CDR3 DNA reads as TGTGCCAGCAGCCTCAGCGGGGTCTACGATGAGCAGTTCTTC.

This sequence joins TRBV11-2 and TRBJ2-1, with TRBD1 matching 8 bases. Per germline, CDR1 SGHAT and CDR2 FQNNGV. This CDR3 spans 14 amino acids. Trimming at V came to 3 bases and at J to 6 bases, leaving 4 bases not matched to a gene. The CDR3 DNA follows: TGTGCCAGCAGCTTCGGACAGGGCTCCAATGAGCAGTTCTTC. This encodes CASSFGQGSNEQFF.

The V call is TRBV30, the J call TRBJ2-7, with D maybe TRBD1 (6 bases). Germline CDR1 reads GTSNPN; CDR2 reads SVGIG (reference sequence). The CDR3 is made up of 14 amino acids. Trimming left V 1 base short and J 1 base short, with 11 bases between. The chain's CDR3 is CAWSAGTYSYEQYF. The CDR3 DNA reads TGTGCCTGGAGTGCCGGGACATATTCCTACGAGCAGTACTTC.

The table lists this clone with a count of one. In DNA form, the CDR3 reads TGTGCCAGCAGTCCCTGGGGAGGGGAGGGTGAGCAGTTCTTC. This translates into CASSPWGGEGEQFF. This chain uses TRBV6-5 with TRBJ2-1; TRBD2 matches 7 bases. Germline CDR1 reads MNHEY; CDR2 reads SVGAGI. The V gene end was trimmed by 5 bases and the J gene end by 9 bases; junction bases not matched to a gene: 10. The CDR3 covers 14 residues.

This clone has a handful of counts. In nucleotides, the CDR3 is TGTGCCAGCTCACCAGAAGGACAGGGAGTATCTCCCCTCCACTTT. The encoded protein is CASSPEGQGVSPLHF. V and J are TRBV18 and TRBJ1-6, with 8 bases lining up with TRBD1. V shed 2 bases and J 13 bases; nucleotides not matched to a gene: 10. CDR3 length: 15 amino acids. From germline, CDR1 is KGHSH and CDR2 LQKENI.

The chain employs TRBV28 and TRBJ2-7; 8 bases agree with TRBD2. CDR1 is MDHEN, CDR2 SYDVKM, per germline. V was pared by 6 bases and J by 1 base, with 8 bases of the junction left unmatched. This CDR3 spans 15 amino acids. This chain's CDR3 is CASSLPSGPSYEQYF. The CDR3 bases are TGTGCCAGCAGCCTTCCTAGCGGGCCATCCTACGAGCAGTACTTC.

This clone has a single count. The rearrangement links TRBV19 to TRBJ1-5, with unresolved D. This CDR3 region has 15 residues. V shed 3 bases and J shed 1 base, with 10 bases lying between them. Germline V gene sequence: CDR1 LNHDA, CDR2 SQIVND (reference sequence). The CDR3 loop reads CASSIPGISNQPQHF. DNA for the CDR3: TGTGCCAGTAGTATCCCAGGCATCAGCAATCAGCCCCAGCATTTT.

The chain is built from TRBV18 and TRBJ2-5; 9 nucleotides line up with TRBD1. Germline V gene lookup returns CDR1 KGHSH and CDR2 LQKENI. CDR3 length: 14 amino acids. V lost 3 bases, J lost 5 bases, and 4 bases stayed unmatched. Here the CDR3 DNA reads TGTGCCAGCTCACCGAACAGGGGGCTCGAGACCCAGTACTTC. It yields the protein CASSPNRGLETQYF. Based on the CDR3 plus reference TRBV18 and TRBJ2-5, the full variable domain is NAGVMQNPRHLVRRRGQEARLRCSPMKGHSHVYWYRQLPEEGLKFMVYLQKENIIDESGMPKERFSAEFPKEGPSILRIQQVVRGDSAAYFCASSPNRGLETQYFGPGTRLLVL.

The rearrangement uses TRBV5-6 and TRBJ2-7; a weak D match, TRBD2 (6 bases). Trimming took 1 base from V and 6 from J, leaving 17 bases between them. CDR1 and CDR2 (germline): SGHDT, YYEEEE. This CDR3 region has 15 residues. CDR3 in amino acids: CASSLWGVKSREQYF. CDR3 nucleotides: TGTGCCAGCAGCTTGTGGGGGGTCAAATCTCGCGAGCAGTACTTC.